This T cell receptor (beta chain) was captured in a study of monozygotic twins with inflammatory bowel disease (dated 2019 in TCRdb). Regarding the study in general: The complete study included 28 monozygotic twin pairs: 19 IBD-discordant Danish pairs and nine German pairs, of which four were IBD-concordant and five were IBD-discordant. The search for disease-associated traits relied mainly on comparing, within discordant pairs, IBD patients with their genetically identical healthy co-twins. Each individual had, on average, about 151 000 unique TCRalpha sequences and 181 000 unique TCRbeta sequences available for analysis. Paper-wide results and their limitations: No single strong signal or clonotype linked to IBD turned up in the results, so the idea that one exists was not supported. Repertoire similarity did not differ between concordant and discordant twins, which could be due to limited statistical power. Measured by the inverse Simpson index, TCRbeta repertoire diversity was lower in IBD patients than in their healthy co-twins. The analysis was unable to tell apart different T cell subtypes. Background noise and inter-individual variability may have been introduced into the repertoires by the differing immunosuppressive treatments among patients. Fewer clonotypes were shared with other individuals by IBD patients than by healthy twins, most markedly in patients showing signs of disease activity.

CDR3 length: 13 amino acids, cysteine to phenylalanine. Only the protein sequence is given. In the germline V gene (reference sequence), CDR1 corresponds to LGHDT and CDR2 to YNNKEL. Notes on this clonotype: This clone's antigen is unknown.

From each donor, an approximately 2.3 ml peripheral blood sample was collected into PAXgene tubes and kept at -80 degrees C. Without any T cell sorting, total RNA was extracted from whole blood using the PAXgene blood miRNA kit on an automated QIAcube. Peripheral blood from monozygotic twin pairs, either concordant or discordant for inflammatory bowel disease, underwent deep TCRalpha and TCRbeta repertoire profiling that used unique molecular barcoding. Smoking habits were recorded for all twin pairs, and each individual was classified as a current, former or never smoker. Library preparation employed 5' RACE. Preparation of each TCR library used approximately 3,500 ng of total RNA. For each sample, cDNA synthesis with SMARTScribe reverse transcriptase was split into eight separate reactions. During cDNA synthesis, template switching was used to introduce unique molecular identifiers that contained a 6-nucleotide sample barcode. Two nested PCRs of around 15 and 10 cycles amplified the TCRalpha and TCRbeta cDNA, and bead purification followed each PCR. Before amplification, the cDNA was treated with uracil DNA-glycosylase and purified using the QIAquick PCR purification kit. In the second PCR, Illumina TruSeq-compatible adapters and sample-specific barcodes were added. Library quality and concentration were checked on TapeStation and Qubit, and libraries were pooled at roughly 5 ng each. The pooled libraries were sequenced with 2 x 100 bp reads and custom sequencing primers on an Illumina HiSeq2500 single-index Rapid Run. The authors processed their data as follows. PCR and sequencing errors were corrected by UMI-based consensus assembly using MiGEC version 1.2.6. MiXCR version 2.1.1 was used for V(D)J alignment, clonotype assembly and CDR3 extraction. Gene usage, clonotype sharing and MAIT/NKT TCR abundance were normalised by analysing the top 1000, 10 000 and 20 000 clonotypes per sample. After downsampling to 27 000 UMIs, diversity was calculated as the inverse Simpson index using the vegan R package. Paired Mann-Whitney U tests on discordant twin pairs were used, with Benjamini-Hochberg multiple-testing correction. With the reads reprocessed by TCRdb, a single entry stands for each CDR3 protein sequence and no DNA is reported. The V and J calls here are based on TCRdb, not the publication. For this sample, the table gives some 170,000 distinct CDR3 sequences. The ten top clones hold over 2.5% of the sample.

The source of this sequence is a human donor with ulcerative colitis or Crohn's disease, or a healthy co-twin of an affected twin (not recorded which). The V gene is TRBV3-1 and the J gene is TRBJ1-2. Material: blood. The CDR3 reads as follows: CASSLIANYGYTF.